This T cell receptor (beta chain) was captured in a study of T cell clones after liver transplantation. Study results and caveats: Compared with third party-reactive sequences, donor-reactive ones declined more, independent of withdrawal success.

V was trimmed by 6 bases and J by 0 bases, leaving 6 bases between them. Germline lookup yields CDR1 SGHRS and CDR2 YFSETQ. The CDR3 spans 13 residues. The data were produced by immunoSEQ multiplex PCR, yet TCRdb's version contains in-frame clones alone and is incomplete. The sample records more than 95,000 clones, 80% to 85% being singletons. On this clone: No antigen is known for it.

This sequence originates from a human donor who received a liver transplant. Sequenced material: CD4+ T cells from blood, taken before liver transplant. The V call is TRBV5-1, the J call TRBJ2-2; no clear D gene. CDR3 sequence: CASNQANTGELFF. The CDR3 DNA reads TGCGCCAGCAATCAAGCGAACACCGGGGAGCTGTTTTTT.